The clone carrying this TCR beta chain was seen a handful of times. The data were taken from a study of blood T cell repertoires in COVID-19. The wider study: Some COVID-19 samples were acute and others convalescent; all came from the United States, Italy and Spain. T cells, B-cell-depleted T cells, or PBMCs supplied cDNA or gDNA.

In the authors' workflow: Counts of nucleated cells, estimated from reference gene primer amplification, were obtained. The assay was immunoSEQ multiplex PCR, and TCRdb's table has in-frame clones only and misses some. V and J calls and clone size are those listed in that table; D and trimming were worked out from the DNA. The table lists approximately 150,000 clones, around nine tenths of them singletons. Germline CDR1 ENHRY, CDR2 SYGVKD. Trimming removed 6 bases at V and 3 bases at J, with 11 bases between. The CDR3 extends over 13 amino acids. This chain uses TRBV10-3 with TRBJ1-1; no clear D. Source material: peripheral blood. The source of this sequence is a woman in her 50s with active or convalescent COVID-19. CDR3 amino acids: CAISYDRDTEAFF. The CDR3 DNA is TGTGCCATCAGCTACGACCGGGACACTGAAGCTTTCTTT.